This T cell receptor beta chain was sequenced in a study of blood T cells in healthy people across ages. Germline CDR1 is SGHRS and CDR2 is YFSETQ. The CDR3 contains 15 residues. V gave up 4 bases and J gave up 3 bases, with 13 bases separating them. This clonotype showed up just a few times. The second PCR ran about 7 to 12 cycles with a sample-barcoded 5' primer and J-beta primers. A 12-random-nucleotide template-switch adaptor tagged each cDNA molecule. TCRdb re-analysed the 5' RACE reads in MiXCR, keeping a single row per CDR3 protein. The sample has roughly 1.5 million distinct CDR3 sequences, around 40% seen once.

This TCR came from a woman aged 18-29 years in good health. Specimen: blood. This chain connects TRBV5-1 to TRBJ1-4; a weak D match, TRBD1 (6 bases). The CDR3 loop is CASSKETGANEKLFF. DNA for the CDR3: TGCGCCAGCAGCAAAGAGACAGGCGCTAATGAAAAACTGTTTTTT.